The rows below give T cell receptor beta chains drawn from one sample of a study of T cell responses to AZD1222 COVID-19 vaccine. TCRdb's table, derived via immunoSEQ multiplex PCR, lists solely in-frame clones and lacks some. This sample's table has about 140,000 clones. Specimen: peripheral blood. The source of these receptors is an adult in good health. Both conserved end residues are part of each CDR3. A D gene is named only where the DNA matches it firmly.

v_call	d_call	j_call	cdr3_nt	cdr3_aa
TRBV6-5	NA	TRBJ2-1	TGTGCCAGCAGTCTGGGGGGACTCCACAATGAGCAGTTCTTC	CASSLGGLHNEQFF
TRBV6-5	NA	TRBJ1-2	TGTGCCAGCAGTTACTCACAGGGTACGGGCTACACCTTC	CASSYSQGTGYTF
TRBV11-1	TRBD1	TRBJ1-2	TGTGCCAGCAGCCTCTCCGGGACAGATTATGGCTACACCTTC	CASSLSGTDYGYTF
TRBV18	NA	TRBJ1-6	TGTGCCAGCTCACCAAATGGGGGAACAAGGGTTCTCTATAATTCACCCCTCCACTTT	CASSPNGGTRVLYNSPLHF
TRBV5-1	NA	TRBJ1-2	TGCGCCAGCAGCTTCCGGGACGGCCTATTAGGCTACACCTTC	CASSFRDGLLGYTF
TRBV3-1/TRBV3-2	NA	TRBJ1-1	TGTGCCAGCAGCCAAGACCGGTCCCGGGCGCAAGAAGCTTTCTTT	CASSQDRSRAQEAFF
TRBV6-5	TRBD1	TRBJ1-5	TGTGCCAGCACCGACGGACAGGGGATCAAGCCCCAGCATTTT	CASTDGQGIKPQHF
TRBV12-3/TRBV12-4	NA	TRBJ1-2	TGTGCCAGCAGTTTTGAGAACTATGGCTACACCTTC	CASSFENYGYTF
TRBV12-3/TRBV12-4	NA	TRBJ2-7	TGTGCCAGCAGTGCACTGGATGTGCAGTACTTC	CASSALDVQYF
TRBV27	NA	TRBJ1-1	TGTGCCAGCAGTACATACAGTAGTGCGGCTGAAGCTTTCTTT	CASSTYSSAAEAFF
TRBV13	TRBD1	TRBJ2-1	TGTGCCAGCAGCTCAGACAGGGCGAATGAGCAGTTCTTC	CASSSDRANEQFF
TRBV13	NA	TRBJ1-2	TGTGCCAGCAGCTTAGGGGGTAACTATGGCTACACCTTC	CASSLGGNYGYTF
TRBV15	TRBD1	TRBJ1-3	TGTGCCACCAGCAGGGACAGGGGGCCATCCGGAAACACCATATATTTT	CATSRDRGPSGNTIYF
TRBV6-2/TRBV6-3	TRBD1	TRBJ2-3	TGTGCCAGCAGTTGGACAGGGGGCGCAGATACGCAGTATTTT	CASSWTGGADTQYF
TRBV19	NA	TRBJ1-5	TGTGCCAGTAGTATAATGCCGGGCCCTAACGCGGCCCAGCATTTT	CASSIMPGPNAAQHF
TRBV6-4	TRBD1	TRBJ1-2	TGTGCCAGCGCCCCCCAAGCCGGGACAGACTATGGCTACACCTTC	CASAPQAGTDYGYTF
TRBV18	NA	TRBJ1-2	TGTGCCAGCTCACCATCGGCAGATCTTAACTATGGCTACACCTTC	CASSPSADLNYGYTF
TRBV7-8	TRBD1	TRBJ2-1	TGTGCCAGCAGCTCACAGGGGGATCAGGTCTTC	CASSSQGDQVF
TRBV28	NA	TRBJ2-3	TGTGCCAGCAGACAACATGTTGGGCGCACAGATACGCAGTATTTT	CASRQHVGRTDTQYF
TRBV19	NA	TRBJ1-4	TGTGCCAGTAGGGGGCTGGGGGATGAAAAACTGTTTTTT	CASRGLGDEKLFF
TRBV7-6	NA	TRBJ1-2	TGTGCCAGCAGCTTAGGAGGGGGGGCGGAGGGCTACACCTTC	CASSLGGGAEGYTF
TRBV15	NA	TRBJ1-3	TGTGCCACCAGCAGAGATATAGGGTTTCCTGGAAACACCATATATTTT	CATSRDIGFPGNTIYF
TRBV7-3	NA	TRBJ2-7	TGTGCCAGCAGCTTAACGGGAGCGGGCGAGCAGTACTTC	CASSLTGAGEQYF
TRBV4-1	NA	TRBJ1-4	TGCGCCAGCAGCCAAGCTTATGAAAAACTGTTTTTT	CASSQAYEKLFF
TRBV11-2	TRBD1	TRBJ1-1	TGTGCCAGCAGCACGACAGGGGGCTACACTGAAGCTTTCTTT	CASSTTGGYTEAFF
TRBV5-6	NA	TRBJ2-7	TGTGCCAGCAGCTTCCTCCCAGGGAATCTTGGCGAGCAGTACTTC	CASSFLPGNLGEQYF
TRBV6-5	NA	TRBJ2-7	TGTGCCAGCAGTCTCCTTGAGACAGCAAATTACGAGCAGTACTTC	CASSLLETANYEQYF
TRBV16	TRBD1	TRBJ2-1	TGTGCCAGCGGGGACAGTGGACGTGGTGAGCAGTTCTTC	CASGDSGRGEQFF
TRBV6-1	NA	TRBJ1-2	TGTGCCAGCAGTGAAGATTACACAGGCCGGGTCTATGGCTACACCTTC	CASSEDYTGRVYGYTF
TRBV7-9	NA	TRBJ1-4	TGTGCCAGCAGCTTAGATCGGTCCTTAAATGAAAAACTGTTTTTT	CASSLDRSLNEKLFF
TRBV4-3	NA	TRBJ2-1	TGCGCCAGCAGCCCCCGTTGGAGCTCCTACAATGAGCAGTTCTTC	CASSPRWSSYNEQFF